The 27 T cell receptor beta chains below were found in one sample sequenced in a study of T cell responses to AZD1222 COVID-19 vaccine. Assay used: immunoSEQ multiplex PCR; TCRdb lists only in-frame clones, some missing. This table holds some 150,000 clones, 88% found once. Sequenced material: peripheral blood, taken 28 days after the second dose of the MenACWY control vaccine. The origin of the receptors is an adult who received the MenACWY meningococcal vaccine as a control.

This clone was counted once. The chain joins TRBV20-1 to TRBJ1-1, with D possibly being TRBD1 (6 bases). Germline V gene sequence: CDR1 DFQATT, CDR2 SNEGSKA (reference sequence). The CDR3 sequence is 10 residues long. The V gene lost 2 bases and the J gene lost 8 bases, with 6 bases spanning the gap. The CDR3, as DNA: TGCAGTGCTAGAAGGGGGGAAGCTTTCTTT. Translation: CSARRGEAFF.

The rearrangement joins TRBV3-1 (or the pseudogene TRBV3-2) to TRBJ1-1; D not certain. V lost 1 base and J 6 bases, leaving 12 bases between the germline ends. The germline V gene has CDR1 LGHDT and CDR2 YNNKEL (reference sequence). This CDR3 has 14 amino acids. CDR3 protein: CASSQAGGYPEAFF. The CDR3 DNA reads TGTGCCAGCAGCCAAGCGGGAGGGTACCCTGAAGCTTTCTTT.

This sequence joins TRBV7-2 and TRBJ1-3; D unresolved. V lost 5 bases and J lost 0, with 14 bases in between. Germline CDR1 is SGHTA and CDR2 is FQGNSA. CDR3 length: 16 amino acids. In DNA, the CDR3 is TGTGCCAGCAGCGAATATTACCCGGACTCTGGAAACACCATATATTTT. Encoded protein: CASSEYYPDSGNTIYF.

The CDR3 DNA reads TGTGCCTGGAGGGTAACGTTAGGCTACACCTTC. It is translated as CAWRVTLGYTF. The J gene is TRBJ1-2, the V gene TRBV30; D ambiguous. Germline CDR1 is GTSNPN and CDR2 is SVGIG (reference sequence). The CDR3 consists of 11 residues. The V end was cut by 3 bases, the J end by 8 bases, with 10 bases between.

This chain links TRBV6-2 or TRBV6-3 with TRBJ1-2, with D hard to call. CDR3 length: 13 residues. CDR1 MNHEY and CDR2 SVGEGT come from the germline V gene. V gave up 1 base and J gave up 2 bases, with 5 bases separating them. The CDR3 protein is CASSYLANYGYTF. The CDR3 DNA reads as TGTGCCAGCAGTTACTTGGCAAACTATGGCTACACCTTC.

This clone was seen only a few times. This chain joins TRBV5-1 and TRBJ2-2; TRBD2 is a possible D gene (5 bases). The CDR3 has 16 amino acids. The V end lost 1 base, the J end lost 7 bases, and 17 bases lay between the germline ends. Germline lookup yields CDR1 SGHRS and CDR2 YFSETQ. DNA of the CDR3: TGCGCCAGCAGCTTGACGGCTAGACTACACGACGGGGAGCTGTTTTTT. Protein product: CASSLTARLHDGELFF.

The V and J genes are TRBV18 and TRBJ2-7; D unresolved. The V gene's germline CDR1 is KGHSH and CDR2 LQKENI. V gave up 1 base and J gave up 5 bases, with 12 bases separating them. There are 14 residues in the CDR3. CDR3 protein: CASSPRQLRDEQYF. The CDR3 nucleotides read TGTGCCAGCTCACCACGGCAGCTACGGGACGAGCAGTACTTC.

This clone was counted a few times. This chain links TRBV7-9 with TRBJ1-1, with D uncertain. The V gene lost 0 bases and the J gene lost 6 bases, with 11 bases spanning the gap. The CDR3 has 14 amino acids. Germline V gives CDR1 SEHNR, CDR2 FQNEAQ (reference sequence). CDR3 region: CASSLASSYAEAFF. Written as DNA, the CDR3 is TGTGCCAGCAGCTTAGCGTCCTCGTACGCTGAAGCTTTCTTT.

The rearrangement links TRBV4-3 to TRBJ1-4; D uncertain. The CDR3 has 15 amino acids. From germline, CDR1 is LGHNA and CDR2 YSLEER. Trimming removed 1 base at V and 5 bases at J, with 11 bases between. DNA for the CDR3: TGCGCCAGCAGCCAAGCGGGAGGGTGGAATGAAAAACTGTTTTTT. Residues: CASSQAGGWNEKLFF.

This chain links TRBV7-8 with TRBJ2-3, with D uncertain. This CDR3 is built from 16 residues. Germline CDR1 reads SGHVS; CDR2 reads FQNEAQ. Trimming took 2 bases from V and 2 from J, leaving 14 bases between them. CDR3 region: CASSLIRSIDTDTQYF. The DNA for the CDR3 is TGTGCCAGCAGCTTAATCCGATCGATTGACACAGATACGCAGTATTTT. Using reference TRBV7-8 and TRBJ2-3 for the parts outside the CDR3, the full variable domain is GAGVSQSPRYKVAKRGQDVALRCDPISGHVSLFWYQQALGQGPEFLTYFQNEAQLDKSGLPSDRFFAERPEGSVSTLKIQRTQQEDSAVYLCASSLIRSIDTDTQYFGPGTRLTVL.

The rearrangement links TRBV27 to TRBJ1-1; 7 bases are shared with TRBD1. The V and J ends lost 5 bases and 1 base, in that order; junction bases with no gene match: 7. CDR1 and CDR2 (germline): MNHEY, SMNVEV (reference sequence). This CDR3 is 15 amino acids long. CDR3 amino acids: CASSGYRGTNTEAFF. In nucleotides, the CDR3 is TGTGCCAGCAGTGGATACAGGGGAACGAACACTGAAGCTTTCTTT.

This clone appeared once. This chain joins TRBV5-8 and TRBJ1-6; D uncertain. The CDR3 spans 15 residues. CDR1 SGHTS and CDR2 YDEGEE come from the germline V gene. Trimming cost V 3 bases and J 2 bases, with 9 bases left between them. The chain's CDR3 is CASSSGLTYNSPLHF. CDR3 nucleotide sequence: TGTGCCAGCAGCTCCGGACTAACCTATAATTCACCCCTCCACTTT.

A few counts support this clone. The V call is TRBV5-1, the J call TRBJ1-1; D gene unclear. The CDR3 loop spans 15 amino acids. Germline CDR1 and CDR2: SGHRS and YFSETQ. Between the trimmed V and J ends, which lost 6 bases and 0 bases, there was a span of 15 bases. The CDR3 loop is CASKLFEAMNTEAFF. The CDR3 coding sequence is TGCGCCAGCAAACTGTTCGAGGCGATGAACACTGAAGCTTTCTTT.

The gene calls are TRBV6-5 and TRBJ1-2; D ambiguous. The V end was cut by 6 bases, the J end by 2 bases, with 10 bases between. The CDR3 loop spans 13 amino acids. Germline CDR1 reads MNHEY; CDR2 reads SVGAGI. CDR3 DNA: TGTGCCAGCAGAGGACGGTACAACTATGGCTACACCTTC. Protein sequence: CASRGRYNYGYTF.

The chain employs TRBV28 and TRBJ2-4; D is possibly TRBD2 (5 bases). V lost 5 bases and J lost 1, with 12 bases in between. This CDR3 has 15 residues. Germline values: CDR1 MDHEN, CDR2 SYDVKM. The CDR3 sequence: CASSPTGGAKNIQYF. In DNA form, the CDR3 reads TGTGCCAGCAGTCCCACCGGCGGGGCCAAAAACATTCAGTACTTC. The full variable domain, with the rest looked up from reference TRBV28 and TRBJ2-4, is DVKVTQSSRYLVKRTGEKVFLECVQDMDHENMFWYRQDPGLGLRLIYFSYDVKMKEKGDIPEGYSVSREKKERFSLILESASTNQTSMYLCASSPTGGAKNIQYFGAGTRLSVL.

The V and J genes are TRBV9 and TRBJ1-3, with D perhaps TRBD1 (6 bases). Germline values: CDR1 SGDLS, CDR2 YYNGEE. Trimming cost V 4 bases and J 4 bases, with 18 bases left between them. CDR3 length: 16 amino acids. In DNA, the CDR3 is TGTGCCAGCAGCTCCCGGGACAACTACAGGGGAAACACCATATATTTT. This gives the protein CASSSRDNYRGNTIYF.

The chain joins TRBV3-1 (or the pseudogene TRBV3-2) to TRBJ2-2, with 10 bases identical to TRBD2. The junction had 3 bases not matched to a gene; V was cut back by 4 bases and J by 7 bases. The CDR3 covers 14 residues. Germline V CDR1 and CDR2: LGHDT, YNNKEL (reference sequence). The CDR3 bases are TGTGCCAGCAGCCCCGGACTAGCGGACGGGGAGCTGTTTTTT. Amino acids: CASSPGLADGELFF.

V gene TRBV7-2 combines with J gene TRBJ2-7, with D perhaps TRBD1 or TRBD2 (5 bases each). Germline-derived CDR1 and CDR2 are SGHTA and FQGNSA. This CDR3 is 14 amino acids long. With 4 bases removed from V and 3 bases from J, the gap between germline ends came to 13 bases. This CDR3 is CASSSGGRGYEQYF. DNA of the CDR3: TGTGCCAGCAGCTCTGGGGGACGGGGCTACGAGCAGTACTTC.

J is TRBJ2-1 and V is TRBV28, with D perhaps given as TRBD1 or TRBD2 (5 bases each). Per the germline V gene, CDR1 is MDHEN and CDR2 is SYDVKM. V lost 8 bases, J lost 8 bases, and 13 bases lay in between. The CDR3 consists of 12 residues. The CDR3 DNA is TGTGCCAGCCGTGGGGGAGTCCATGAGCAGTTCTTC. It encodes CASRGGVHEQFF.

This chain connects TRBV6-6 to TRBJ1-5; the D gene is possibly TRBD1 (6 bases). In germline, CDR1 is MNHNY, CDR2 SVGAGI (reference sequence). The CDR3 covers 16 residues. V was cut by 2 bases and J by 7 bases, with 18 bases left in between. CDR3 residues: CASSYGGQSGHQPQHF. The CDR3 nucleotides read TGTGCCAGCAGTTACGGTGGACAGTCCGGCCACCAGCCCCAGCATTTT.

The CDR3 DNA sequence: TGCAGCGTTAGGAGCTCTGGAAACACCATATATTTT. This sequence encodes CSVRSSGNTIYF. The rearrangement uses TRBV29-1 and TRBJ1-3, with D unresolved. There are 12 residues in the CDR3. Germline assignment: CDR1 SQVTM and CDR2 ANQGSEA. The V end lost 5 bases, the J end lost 0 bases, and 5 bases lay between the germline ends.

This clone was recorded only once. A junction end diverges from the germline sequence, so it may reflect a read error. The chain employs TRBV27 and TRBJ2-6, with 8 positions matching TRBD2. The CDR3 consists of 17 residues. In germline, CDR1 is MNHEY, CDR2 SMNVEV (reference sequence). CDR3 DNA: TGTGCCAGCAGTTTATACGCCCTAGCGGGTCTTACCAATGTCCTGACTTTC. This sequence encodes CASSLYALAGLTNVLTF.

J is TRBJ2-1 and V is TRBV3-1 (or the pseudogene TRBV3-2); D is uncertain. The ends were cut back, 3 bases at V and 7 bases at J, with 7 bases in the middle. CDR3 length equals 12 residues. CDR1 is LGHDT, CDR2 YNNKEL, per germline (reference sequence). CDR3 region: CASSQIGNEQFF. The CDR3 region has the DNA TGTGCCAGCAGCCAGATAGGGAATGAGCAGTTCTTC.

This clone turned up a few times. The chain employs TRBV28 and TRBJ2-1; no reliable D call. This CDR3 is built from 15 residues. Trimming cost V 2 bases and J 2 bases, with 10 bases left between them. Germline CDR1 MDHEN, CDR2 SYDVKM. The CDR3 here is CASSLSSRAYNEQFF. In nucleotides, the CDR3 is TGTGCCAGCAGTTTAAGTAGCCGGGCCTACAATGAGCAGTTCTTC. Looking up the rest from reference TRBV28 and TRBJ2-1 gives the full variable domain: DVKVTQSSRYLVKRTGEKVFLECVQDMDHENMFWYRQDPGLGLRLIYFSYDVKMKEKGDIPEGYSVSREKKERFSLILESASTNQTSMYLCASSLSSRAYNEQFFGPGTRLTVL.

The V call is TRBV5-1, the J call TRBJ2-7; D uncertain. V was cut by 0 bases and J by 1 base, with 8 bases left in between. The CDR3 is 14 amino acids. The germline gives CDR1 SGHRS, CDR2 YFSETQ. CDR3 sequence: CASSLETPSYEQYF. The CDR3 nucleotides read TGCGCCAGCAGCTTGGAAACACCATCCTACGAGCAGTACTTC. Using reference TRBV5-1 and TRBJ2-7 for the parts outside the CDR3, the full variable domain is KAGVTQTPRYLIKTRGQQVTLSCSPISGHRSVSWYQQTPGQGLQFLFEYFSETQRNKGNFPGRFSGRQFSNSRSEMNVSTLELGDSALYLCASSLETPSYEQYFGPGTRLTVT.

The chain joins TRBV5-1 to TRBJ2-3; 7 bases are a match to TRBD2. V lost 0 bases, J lost 4 bases, and 11 bases stayed unmatched. Germline loops: CDR1 SGHRS, CDR2 YFSETQ. The CDR3 runs 17 residues. CDR3 sequence reads: CASSLALTLANPDTQYF. The DNA for the CDR3 is TGCGCCAGCAGCTTGGCACTCACACTAGCGAATCCAGATACGCAGTATTTT. Full variable domain (missing parts from reference TRBV5-1 and TRBJ2-3): KAGVTQTPRYLIKTRGQQVTLSCSPISGHRSVSWYQQTPGQGLQFLFEYFSETQRNKGNFPGRFSGRQFSNSRSEMNVSTLELGDSALYLCASSLALTLANPDTQYFGPGTRLTVL.

The V gene is TRBV28, the J gene TRBJ2-7; maybe TRBD2 (6 bases). Germline V lookup: CDR1 MDHEN, CDR2 SYDVKM. The germline V and J ends were trimmed by 5 bases and 6 bases, with 11 bases remaining between them. This CDR3 is 12 amino acids long. The CDR3 region is CASSTGGLEQYF. The DNA for the CDR3 is TGTGCCAGCAGTACCGGGGGTCTCGAGCAGTACTTC.